By share, the clone carrying this TCR beta chain ranks as medium-sized. The data are from a study of circulating CD8 cells and anti-PD-1 response in melanoma. Study background: Of 13 patients, seven got anti-PD-1 first and six had prior therapy.

TCR libraries were prepared from approximately 15 ng of total RNA with the QIAseq Immune Repertoire TCR panel. From the reads, TCRdb called clonotypes with MiXCR, one entry per CDR3 protein. Among roughly 2,400 distinct CDR3 sequences, roughly 6.1% were seen once, and the ten largest hold less than 3%. Four subsets defined by PD-1 and/or TIGIT were sorted from live CD3+CD8+TCRalphabeta+ cells. CDR3 size: 13 residues. In germline, CDR1 is MNHEY, CDR2 SMNVEV (reference sequence). Trimming shortened V by 5 bases and J by 0 bases, and 8 bases separated the two germline ends. Here the sequenced sample was CD8+ T cells from PBMCs, taken at baseline or after one month of anti-PD-1 therapy (not recorded which). The clonotype was recovered from a human donor with melanoma. The chain links TRBV27 to TRBJ2-7; D remains unclear. In DNA form, the CDR3 reads TGTGCCAGCAGTGTTTCTAGCTCCTACGAGCAGTACTTC. Its protein product is CASSVSSSYEQYF.